The clone carrying this T cell receptor (beta chain) was seen ten or more times. The data are from a study of regulatory T cells in long-lasting Graves disease. This CDR3 contains 16 residues. Germline V gives CDR1 MDHEN, CDR2 SYDVKM. Trimming stripped 3 bases from V and 0 bases from J, with 14 bases between. Both iRepertoire HTBI primers and Arm-PCR of CDR3 regions were used to build the TCR beta libraries. TCRdb called the multiplex PCR reads again in MiXCR, with one record for every CDR3 protein. The data contain approximately 500,000 distinct CDR3 sequences, approximately 21% of them singletons. Sample time point: persistent/refractory GD, antithyroid drugs over 5 years with positive TRAb. RNA isolated from PBMCs was used to make the TCR library.

Sequenced here: peripheral blood mononuclear cells (PBMCs), sampled when the disease was refractory, from a patient treated with antithyroid drugs. The V call is TRBV28, the J call TRBJ1-1; D is undetermined. This TCR was recovered from a female donor with Graves disease. Written as DNA, the CDR3 is TGTGCCAGCAGTTTGAGCCCTGGACGATTGAACACTGAAGCTTTCTTT. It translates to CASSLSPGRLNTEAFF.